One and the same sample provided the 3 T cell receptor beta chains below, sequenced in a study of a mutant IDH1 vaccine in newly diagnosed glioma (dated by TCRdb to the early 2020s). What this sample's time point label stands for: week 11, during vaccination. Each vaccine dose, consisting of 300 ug of a 20-mer mutant IDH1 peptide in Montanide, was administered subcutaneously with topical imiquimod. Their specific antigens are unknown. The method behind the library was the immunoSEQ multiplex PCR assay. Held by TCRdb, this immuneACCESS table contains in-frame sequences only and omits some clones. Under half of the omission traces to an unresolved V gene where checked; the cause of the rest is unknown. The sample table holds approximately 36,000 clones, of which about four fifths were seen once. The biggest ten clones account for about 15% of the sample. The sequencing used peripheral blood mononuclear cells (PBMCs), collected from a glioma patient whose treatment included an IDH1 peptide vaccine. These receptors all come from a woman between 25 and 40 years old with glioma. Some clones in this sample may be carry-over from other donors' samples.

V usage is TRBV10-3 and J usage is TRBJ2-7; perhaps TRBD1 as D (6 bases). The CDR3 loop spans 14 amino acids. Germline lookup yields CDR1 ENHRY and CDR2 SYGVKD. V lost 0 bases and J lost 3, with 9 bases in between. CDR3 DNA sequence: TGTGCCATCAGTGAGTCAGTCAGGGGCTACGAGCAGTACTTC. Translating it yields CAISESVRGYEQYF.

The V call is TRBV19, the J call TRBJ1-2; 12 positions match TRBD1. The CDR3 consists of 13 residues. With 8 bases clipped from V and 3 bases from J, the junction kept 1 base outside the gene matches. The germline CDR1 and CDR2 sequences are LNHDA and SQIVND (reference sequence). CDR3 region: CASWDRGHYGYTF. The CDR3 DNA follows: TGTGCCAGTTGGGACAGGGGGCACTATGGCTACACCTTC.

V and J are TRBV5-1 and TRBJ2-3; 7 nucleotides align to TRBD2. The V gene's germline CDR1 is SGHRS and CDR2 YFSETQ. This CDR3 has 14 residues. The V and J ends lost 0 bases and 6 bases, in that order; junction bases with no gene match: 4. The CDR3 spells CASSLAVGGDTQYF. CDR3 nucleotides: TGCGCCAGCAGCTTGGCGGTGGGGGGGGATACGCAGTATTTT.